This passage covers 8 T cell receptor beta chains from one sample sequenced in a study of blood T cell repertoires in COVID-19. Measured with immunoSEQ multiplex PCR; TCRdb has only the in-frame clones, and not every one. Among approximately 170,000 clones, 84% were seen once, and the ten largest hold about 15%. Sample: peripheral blood. Every receptor here comes from a woman aged 65 to 85 with COVID-19, enrolled during active disease.

This sequence joins TRBV18 and TRBJ2-5; D perhaps matches TRBD1 (5 bases). The germline CDR1 and CDR2 sequences are KGHSH and LQKENI. This CDR3 has 13 residues. V was shortened by 5 bases and J by 4 bases, with 11 bases between the two germline ends. For the CDR3, the DNA is TGTGCCAGCTCATCCCGACAGTCAGAGACCCAGTACTTC. Its protein product is CASSSRQSETQYF.

The V call is TRBV28, the J call TRBJ1-5, with TRBD1 matching 9 bases. V shed 6 bases and J 1 base; nucleotides not matched to a gene: 4. The CDR3 has 15 residues. Germline V gene lookup returns CDR1 MDHEN and CDR2 SYDVKM. CDR3: CASRTTGGSNQPQHF. CDR3 bases: TGTGCCAGCAGAACAACAGGGGGCAGCAATCAGCCCCAGCATTTT. The variable domain in full, with the rest retrieved from reference TRBV28 and TRBJ1-5, is DVKVTQSSRYLVKRTGEKVFLECVQDMDHENMFWYRQDPGLGLRLIYFSYDVKMKEKGDIPEGYSVSREKKERFSLILESASTNQTSMYLCASRTTGGSNQPQHFGDGTRLSIL.

The chain links TRBV9 to TRBJ2-1; no clear D. Trimming took 1 base from V and 5 from J, leaving 7 bases between them. This CDR3 has 13 amino acids. Per the germline V gene, CDR1 is SGDLS and CDR2 is YYNGEE. CDR3 amino acids: CASSVRLDNEQFF. The CDR3 coding sequence is TGTGCCAGCAGCGTAAGGCTAGACAATGAGCAGTTCTTC.

The chain uses TRBV3-1 (or the pseudogene TRBV3-2) and TRBJ1-1; D gene unclear. From germline, CDR1 is LGHDT and CDR2 YNNKEL (reference sequence). Trimming removed 1 base from V and 7 bases from J, with 7 bases in between. This CDR3 comprises 12 residues. CDR3 sequence reads: CASSQGSSEAFF. DNA of the CDR3: TGTGCCAGCAGCCAAGGGAGCAGTGAAGCTTTCTTT.

This chain joins TRBV20-1 and TRBJ2-7; 14 positions match TRBD2. V lost 3 bases and J lost 4; bases outside the gene matches: 5. Germline CDR1 DFQATT, CDR2 SNEGSKA (reference sequence). The CDR3 has 15 amino acids. The chain's CDR3 is CSASGRTSGRYEQYF. DNA for the CDR3: TGCAGTGCTAGTGGTCGGACTAGCGGGAGGTACGAGCAGTACTTC.

This rearrangement joins TRBV2 to TRBJ2-1; TRBD1 agrees at 8 bases. CDR3 length equals 15 residues. Germline-derived CDR1 and CDR2 are SNHLY and FYNNEI. V dropped 6 bases and J dropped 7; count of bases not matched to a gene: 11. The CDR3 is CASREGQALGNEQFF. As DNA, the CDR3 is TGTGCCAGCAGAGAGGGACAGGCCCTGGGGAATGAGCAGTTCTTC.

The chain is built from TRBV9 and TRBJ1-5; tentative D call: TRBD1 (5 bases). The ends were cut back, 2 bases at V and 2 bases at J, with 11 bases in the middle. The CDR3 runs to 15 residues. Germline V gives CDR1 SGDLS, CDR2 YYNGEE. The CDR3 DNA follows: TGTGCCAGCAGCGTCGGGACTGCAGGCAATCAGCCCCAGCATTTT. The encoded protein is CASSVGTAGNQPQHF. Full variable domain (remainder filled in from reference TRBV9 and TRBJ1-5): DSGVTQTPKHLITATGQRVTLRCSPRSGDLSVYWYQQSLDQGLQFLIQYYNGEERAKGNILERFSAQQFPDLHSELNLSSLELGDSALYFCASSVGTAGNQPQHFGDGTRLSIL.

This chain connects TRBV29-1 to TRBJ1-4; unclear D gene. V was cut by 3 bases and J by 7 bases, with 9 bases left in between. This CDR3 contains 12 residues. The V gene's germline CDR1 is SQVTM and CDR2 ANQGSEA. CDR3 loop: CSVEANSEKLFF. Written as DNA, the CDR3 is TGCAGCGTTGAGGCTAACAGTGAAAAACTGTTTTTT.